These 4 T cell receptor beta chains were sequenced from one sample in a study of blood T cells in healthy people across ages (dated by TCRdb to the mid-2010s). Library method: 5' RACE. Sequencing instrument: Illumina HiSeq 2500. A second roughly 7 to 12 cycle PCR used a sample-barcoded 5' primer and a J-beta primer mix. TCRdb reprocessing: public reads trimmed at Q25 with fastp, clones called with MiXCR, in-frame beta chains kept. All rows with the same CDR3 protein become a single entry with the most common DNA and genes. This sample is represented by about 1.4 million distinct CDR3 sequences; approximately 59% of them were singletons. The ten largest clones capture 6.5% to 8.5% of the sample. Material: blood. The receptors shown here come from a man aged 18 to 30 in good health.

The chain combines TRBV5-1 with TRBJ2-4, with unresolved D. The assigned J gene may be wrong: the sequence end matches TRBJ2-7 better. The CDR3 is made up of 14 amino acids. CDR1 is SGHRS and CDR2 is YFSETQ in the germline V gene. The CDR3 reads CASSLGSDTYEQYF. Written as DNA, the CDR3 is TGCGCCAGCAGCTTGGGTTCGGATACCTACGAGCAGTACTTC.

V usage is TRBV20-1 and J usage is TRBJ2-5; no definite D call. The assigned J gene may be wrong: the sequence end matches TRBJ2-7 better. This CDR3 comprises 14 residues. CDR1 DFQATT and CDR2 SNEGSKA come from the germline V gene (reference sequence). CDR3 sequence (DNA): TGCAGTGCTAGAGAGAATCCTTACCCTGACGAGCAGTACTTC. Translation: CSARENPYPDEQYF.

The V gene is TRBV29-1, the J gene TRBJ2-1; TRBD1 agrees at 9 bases. Unmatched junction bases numbered 7, after V lost 7 bases and J lost 6 bases. Germline V lookup: CDR1 SQVTM, CDR2 ANQGSEA. CDR3 size: 13 residues. Here the CDR3 reads CSARQGVFNEQFF. For the CDR3, the DNA is TGCAGCGCAAGACAGGGGGTCTTCAATGAGCAGTTCTTC.

This clonotype came up many times. This chain links TRBV7-9 with TRBJ2-7, with D unclear. V shed 1 base and J shed 1 base, with 5 bases lying between them. Germline values: CDR1 SEHNR, CDR2 FQNEAQ (reference sequence). This CDR3 is built from 13 residues. CDR3 coding DNA: TGTGCCAGCAGCTTAGGAGAGTCCTACGAGCAGTACTTC. Protein: CASSLGESYEQYF.